This entry is about one TCR beta chain. Its antigen is not identified. Relative to the germline gene, one junction end is altered; a read error may explain this. The germline gives CDR1 SQVTM, CDR2 ANQGSEA. CDR3 length equals 13 residues. TCRdb analysed the 5' RACE reads with MiXCR anew, one entry per CDR3 protein. The sample has 420,000 or so distinct CDR3 sequences; less than 20% are singletons. This sample is part of a study of identical twins. Study conclusions and caveats: It was cross-sectional statistical analysis, not following the same donors, that the conclusions relied on. Out-of-frame TCR alpha sharing observed in monozygotic twins exceeded model estimates. With abundant cord blood beta clonotypes, insertions were fewer; memory repertoires showed no such pattern.

Sequencing was done on a sample of naive T cells sorted from blood. The origin of this receptor is a man aged 45-60 years in good health. The chain employs TRBV29-1 and TRBJ2-1, with D maybe TRBD2 (5 bases). The CDR3 bases are TGCAGAGTTGGAGAGGGCTCCTACAATGAGCAGTTCTTC. Protein: CRVGEGSYNEQFF.